This T cell receptor (beta chain) was sequenced in a study of identical twins. Findings of the study overall: Compared with unrelated sharing, twin-shared out-of-frame alpha sequences had more low-probability sequences.

Of note for this clonotype: The antigen remains undetermined.

Through template switching, a universal primer site was introduced, and the cDNA contained unique molecular identifiers. A single record per CDR3 protein comes from TCRdb applying MiXCR to the 5' RACE reads. The data contain about 810,000 distinct CDR3 sequences, 12% of them singletons. The CDR3 contains 18 residues. Germline V CDR1 and CDR2: SGHAT, FQNNGV. Trimming took 3 bases from V and 0 from J; bases not matched to a gene: 5. A further study also used this sample, focusing on yellow fever vaccine responses in identical twins.

The sequence was collected from a woman aged 18 to 35 in good health. What was sequenced was PBMCs. The chain joins TRBV11-2 to TRBJ2-1, with TRBD2 matching over 13 bases. The CDR3 is CASSFTGLAGRSYNEQFF. In DNA, the CDR3 is TGTGCCAGCAGCTTCACGGGACTAGCGGGACGCTCCTACAATGAGCAGTTCTTC. The variable domain in full, completed from reference TRBV11-2 and TRBJ2-1, reads EAGVAQSPRYKIIEKRQSVAFWCNPISGHATLYWYQQILGQGPKLLIQFQNNGVVDDSQLPKDRFSAERLKGVDSTLKIQPAKLEDSAVYLCASSFTGLAGRSYNEQFFGPGTRLTVL.